These 4 T cell receptor beta chains were sequenced from one sample in a study of vaccination effects on CD4 cells after COVID-19. The repertoire was sequenced with immunoSEQ multiplex PCR; TCRdb's copy has only in-frame clones and lacks some. The table lists tens of thousands of clones, about 70% of them singletons. No antigen is known for these receptors. Following culture for around 9 days, CD4+ T cells were isolated. Sequencing was performed on CD4+ T cells from PBMCs cultured without peptide, taken before COVID-19 vaccination. All receptors derive from a human donor who received a COVID-19 vaccine.

The chain links TRBV21-1 to TRBJ2-7. TRBV21-1 is an annotated pseudogene. CDR3 length: 14 amino acids. CDR3 in DNA: TGTGCCAGCAGCGGGTTTACGTGGACCTACGAGCAGTACTTC. Protein product: CASSGFTWTYEQYF.

This clone was found a few times. This chain uses TRBV18 with TRBJ1-2, with a weak D call TRBD1 (5 bases). Germline V gene data show CDR1 as KGHSH and CDR2 as LQKENI. V was shortened by 1 base and J by 4 bases, with 10 bases between the two germline ends. The CDR3 extends over 14 amino acids. The CDR3 protein is CASSPQGLGYGYTF. Written as DNA, the CDR3 is TGTGCCAGCTCACCACAGGGGCTAGGCTATGGCTACACCTTC.

The chain is built from TRBV19 and TRBJ1-2; 8 bases map to TRBD1. The germline CDR1 and CDR2 sequences are LNHDA and SQIVND (reference sequence). V lost 4 bases and J lost 3; bases outside the gene matches: 4. The CDR3 spans 14 residues. The CDR3 sequence is CASSTPGQDYGYTF. The CDR3 DNA reads as TGTGCCAGTAGTACTCCGGGACAGGACTATGGCTACACCTTC. Full variable domain (outside the CDR3, taken from reference TRBV19 and TRBJ1-2): DGGITQSPKYLFRKEGQNVTLSCEQNLNHDAMYWYRQDPGQGLRLIYYSQIVNDFQKGDIAEGYSVSREKKESFPLTVTSAQKNPTAFYLCASSTPGQDYGYTFGSGTRLTVV.

This clone was picked up one time. The rearrangement links TRBV19 to TRBJ2-5; no firm D call. There are 11 residues in the CDR3. Deletions cut 4 bases from V and 4 bases from J, with 4 bases between. In germline, CDR1 is LNHDA, CDR2 SQIVND (reference sequence). The CDR3 is CASSNGETQYF. The CDR3 nucleotides read TGTGCCAGTAGTAACGGAGAGACCCAGTACTTC. Together with reference TRBV19 and TRBJ2-5, the CDR3 gives the full variable domain: DGGITQSPKYLFRKEGQNVTLSCEQNLNHDAMYWYRQDPGQGLRLIYYSQIVNDFQKGDIAEGYSVSREKKESFPLTVTSAQKNPTAFYLCASSNGETQYFGPGTRLLVL.